This T cell receptor (beta chain) is from a study of immune heterogeneity within non-small cell lung tumors. About the study: There were a handful of squamous cell carcinomas, approximately nine non-squamous carcinomas and 1 tumor not otherwise specified. Study results and caveats: Local T-cell clonality correlated moderately but significantly with local tumor mutational burden (R 0.3 to 0.35).

This clonotype is labeled medium-sized. Its antigen remains unidentified. Germline loops: CDR1 KGHDR, CDR2 SFDVKD. The V and J ends lost 5 bases and 0 bases respectively, with 7 bases between them. This CDR3 contains 14 residues. TCR beta CDR3 was amplified by multiplex PCR, first round about 10 cycles, 32 V and 13 J primers. TCRdb called the multiplex PCR reads again in MiXCR, with one record for every CDR3 protein. The table shows approximately 15,000 distinct CDR3 sequences, with under 30% occurring only once. Bulk tumor genomic DNA was the template, and each sample received roughly 600 ng. The authors collected several far-apart biopsies from each primary tumor during surgery. The study enrolled patients with untreated, newly diagnosed non-small cell lung cancer who underwent curative surgery. It was newly diagnosed non-small cell lung cancer patients having surgery with curative intent who served as donors.

The chain is built from TRBV24-1 and TRBJ1-5; D remains unclear. This TCR derives from a man in his forties with non-small cell lung cancer. Sequencing was done on a sample of lung tumor tissue. The CDR3 DNA is TGTGCCACCAGTGGTAGTTATAGCAATCAGCCCCAGCATTTT. This codes for CATSGSYSNQPQHF.